This T cell receptor beta chain originates from a study of T cells in Graves' hyperthyroidism and ophthalmopathy (dated by TCRdb to between 2019 and 2020). About the full investigation: Peripheral blood samples were taken at initial diagnosis, before any treatment was given. Prospective prediction of ophthalmopathy was tested in an independent validation cohort consisting of about 19 hyperthyroidism patients and approximately 16 patients who later progressed to ophthalmopathy. The 100 discovery patients were divided at random into training and test sets in a 7:3 ratio. The paper reports TCR Vbeta CDR3 sequencing of 135 peripheral blood samples: approximately 43 ophthalmopathy, fewer than 80 hyperthyroidism and approximately 17 progressor patients. To identify distinguishing TCR V-J signatures, a discovery cohort of 95 to 100 patients was used, comprising roughly 45 with Graves' ophthalmopathy and 57 with stable Graves' hyperthyroidism. In several Graves' hyperthyroidism patients, the study also compared T-cell repertoires from thyroid tissue with T-cell repertoires from blood. Following sampling, methimazole starting at 30 mg daily was given to hyperthyroidism patients, and high-dose intravenous methylprednisolone was given to ophthalmopathy patients.

The TCR beta CDR3 regions were amplified from the RNA transcripts. The TCR CDR3 was subjected to a first round of RT-PCR using the HTBI primer set and the Qiagen OneStep RT-PCR kit. Libraries were constructed in a second round of multiplex PCR, after which size selection and purification were performed. Paired-end sequencing of the libraries was performed with 100 bp reads on an Illumina HiSeq2000. The study's processing was this. SOAPnuke was used to process the raw data, with reads discarded if the reads contained adapters or uncalled bases, had a mean Phred below 15, or lacked an exact constant-primer or identifier match. High-quality paired reads were merged with COPE v1.2.5, and unique nucleotide sequences were defined as clonotypes. Clonotypes were aligned to IMGT TRBV, TRBD and TRBJ reference segments using MiTCR v1.1. The analysis was restricted to V-J combinations with a frequency above 0.0001, which together covered 98% to 99.2% of the repertoires. A TCS score was defined as the ratio between F50 (clonal expansion) and ExV (chaos), using BLOSUM62-based TCRdist between CDR3 peptides within each V-J. Welch's t-statistics and random forest reduced fewer than 550 V-J features to around 14, which were used in a naive Bayes classifier (R e1071). In-frame beta chains were kept once TCRdb had trimmed the public reads at Q25 with fastp and called clones with MiXCR. Each CDR3 protein gets just one entry, which takes the most common genes and DNA from the rows behind it. None of the V and J calls come from the authors' own analysis; TCRdb made them. A total of hundreds of thousands of distinct CDR3 sequences appear in this sample, roughly 14% of them only once. 5.8% of the sample lies in the top ten.

The CDR3 measures 16 amino acids from cysteine to phenylalanine. Of all the DNA, just the CDR3 is kept, 48 bases in frame from base 1. Unmatched junction bases come to 12, with V trimmed by 4 bases and J by 5 bases. CDR1 and CDR2, looked up from the germline V gene, are MGHDK and SYGVNS. This clonotype was counted at least ten times. Its antigen has not been determined. No clone much larger than this one lies a single base away; base qualities are absent. Hyperthyroidism patients were newly diagnosed, with disease duration under 2 months, and aged 18 to 65 years. The study excluded patients with uncontrolled infections, other autoimmune diseases, pregnancy or lactation. Diagnoses were established on the basis of clinical symptoms, serum thyroxine and TRAb, thyroid ultrasound, and orbital computed tomography. Blood from progressor patients was drawn when they were first diagnosed with hyperthyroidism, before any ophthalmopathy symptoms appeared. Ficoll-Paque density gradient centrifugation was used to isolate PBMCs from about 9 ml of fresh peripheral blood. Progressor patients were first diagnosed with Graves' hyperthyroidism and then developed ophthalmopathy during follow-up. Total RNA was extracted with Trizol reagent, and quality was checked on an Agilent 2100 Bioanalyzer.

The full study reports these points: Most expanded thyroid clonotypes (frequency above 0.001) were also detected in blood, suggesting blood repertoires may reflect thyroid immune responses. No statistical method was used to fix the sample size in advance, and group allocation was not hidden from the investigators. In cross-validation, a model built on a 13 V-J signature told ophthalmopathy apart from stable hyperthyroidism with approximately 90% sensitivity and around 81% specificity, and in testing the same model reached 80%/75%. In validation, progression to ophthalmopathy was predicted by the model with almost 71% sensitivity and roughly 76% specificity, a median of roughly 6.4 months before onset.

This TCR came from a young woman with Graves' hyperthyroidism that later progressed to Graves' ophthalmopathy. The sequencing sample was made of blood. The chain was built from TRBV25-1 and TRBJ2-3, with 7 bases in between that match TRBD1. The CDR3 protein sequence reads: CASSALTVPGGDTQYF. The nucleotide sequence reads as follows: TGTGCCAGCAGTGCCTTGACAGTGCCAGGGGGAGATACGCAGTATTTT.